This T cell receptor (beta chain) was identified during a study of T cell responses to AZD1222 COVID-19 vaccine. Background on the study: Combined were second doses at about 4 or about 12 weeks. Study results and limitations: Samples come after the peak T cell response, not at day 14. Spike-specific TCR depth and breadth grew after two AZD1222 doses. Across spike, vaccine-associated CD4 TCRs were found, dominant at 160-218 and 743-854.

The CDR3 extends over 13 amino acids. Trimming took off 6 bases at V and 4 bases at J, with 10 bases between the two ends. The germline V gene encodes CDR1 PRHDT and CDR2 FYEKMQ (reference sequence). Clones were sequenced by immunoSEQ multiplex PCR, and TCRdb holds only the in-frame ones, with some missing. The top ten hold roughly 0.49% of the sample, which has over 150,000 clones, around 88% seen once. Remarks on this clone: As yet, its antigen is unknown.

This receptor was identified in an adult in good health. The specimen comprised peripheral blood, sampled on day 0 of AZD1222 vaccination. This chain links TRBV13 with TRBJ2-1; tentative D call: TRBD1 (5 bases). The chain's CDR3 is CASSLDRYNEQFF. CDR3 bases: TGTGCCAGCAGTCTTGACAGATACAATGAGCAGTTCTTC.